What follows is one TCR beta chain and its context. V gave up 7 bases and J gave up 0 bases; unmatched junction bases: 9. This CDR3 is 15 amino acids long. Germline values: CDR1 MDHEN, CDR2 SYDVKM. Measured with immunoSEQ multiplex PCR; TCRdb has only the in-frame clones, and not every one. The sample holds around 70,000 clones, approximately 90% seen once. The data derive from a study of T cell changes during pregnancy in multiple sclerosis. The input for sequencing was peripheral blood, taken in the second trimester of pregnancy. The gene calls are TRBV28 and TRBJ2-7; 7 bases align to TRBD1. This receptor was identified in a female donor in good health, enrolled as a control in a pregnancy study. DNA of the CDR3: TGTGCCAGCACCCCTGTGGGGACAGCCTCCTACGAGCAGTACTTC. Amino acid sequence: CASTPVGTASYEQYF.